This entry concerns a single T cell receptor beta chain. Its cognate antigen is unknown. The CDR3 totals 14 residues. The data belong to a study of regulatory dendritic cells for organ transplantation. On the study more broadly: Regulatory dendritic cells came from monocytes given vitamin D3 and IL-10. Day 6 dendritic cell cultures were stimulated with LPS. Study-level points and caveats: Between individuals, the alloreactive memory CD8+ T cell pool differed considerably.

Sorted T cells were CFSE-labeled and cultured 5 days with allogeneic regulatory or mature dendritic cells at 1:10. Sequenced by immunoSEQ multiplex PCR; TCRdb stores in-frame clones only, minus some. The profile covers some 11,000 clones, with more than 75% appearing a single time and about 1% taken by the ten largest. This TCR was recovered from a human donor in good health. The sample was naive CD8+ T cells from blood cultured with regulatory dendritic cells. The subset was: CD45RA+ naive T cells. This chain uses TRBV21-1 with TRBJ1-1; the DNA was not used to check the table's D call, TRBD1. TRBV21-1 is a pseudogene segment. The CDR3 bases are TGTGCCAGCAGATCCGGGACATTGAACACTGAAGCTTTCTTT. Protein product: CASRSGTLNTEAFF.